The 31 T cell receptor beta chains given below trace back to one sample, sequenced in a study of Ad26.COV2.S vaccination and SARS-CoV-2 variants. Clones were sequenced by immunoSEQ multiplex PCR, and TCRdb holds only the in-frame ones, with some missing. The profile covers around 300,000 clones, with roughly 90% appearing a single time and around 10% taken by the ten largest. Treatment denoted: over 15 received Ad26.COV2.S at low or high dose, single or two shots; about 5 received placebo; per-sample allocation not given. Samples analyzed were those drawn on day 63 after the first vaccine or placebo injection. The starting material was peripheral blood, obtained in a trial of Ad26.COV2.S vaccine versus placebo. The origin of the receptors is a person between 18 and 65 years old who received the Ad26.COV2.S COVID-19 vaccine or a placebo.

The CDR3 loop is CASLGGSGAQYF. CDR3 DNA sequence: TGTGCCAGCCTGGGCGGGAGCGGGGCCCAGTACTTC. This chain links TRBV6-5 with TRBJ2-5, with 7 bases fitting TRBD2. V shed 8 bases and J 9 bases; nucleotides not matched to a gene: 9. This CDR3 contains 12 residues. The germline CDR1 and CDR2 sequences are MNHEY and SVGAGI.

This chain links TRBV9 with TRBJ1-5; D is uncertain. The CDR3 contains 14 residues. Germline V gene data show CDR1 as SGDLS and CDR2 as YYNGEE. The V end lost 0 bases, the J end lost 2 bases, and 6 bases lay between the germline ends. The CDR3 here is CASSVDVGNQPQHF. As DNA, the CDR3 is TGTGCCAGCAGCGTAGATGTCGGCAATCAGCCCCAGCATTTT.

The chain links TRBV2 to TRBJ1-3; 9 nucleotides match TRBD1. The CDR3 spans 14 residues. CDR1 and CDR2 from the germline V gene are SNHLY and FYNNEI. V lost 7 bases and J lost 4; bases outside the gene matches: 5. In DNA form, the CDR3 reads TGTGCCAGCAACGAGGACAGGGGAGGAAACACCATATATTTT. This gives the protein CASNEDRGGNTIYF.

This clone came up a few times. V and J are TRBV12-3 or TRBV12-4 and TRBJ2-5; D gene uncertain. The V and J ends lost 7 bases and 5 bases respectively, with 14 bases between them. CDR3 size: 13 residues. DNA of the CDR3: TGTGCCAGCACCCAGTCGGGTGGGGAGACCCAGTACTTC. It codes for CASTQSGGETQYF.

The gene calls are TRBV21-1 and TRBJ2-4; the table's D call of TRBD1 was not tested on the DNA. TRBV21-1 is termed a pseudogene. The CDR3 extends over 17 amino acids. The CDR3 is CASSKSAGQVAKNIQYF. CDR3 DNA sequence: TGTGCCAGCAGCAAATCTGCAGGCCAGGTGGCCAAAAACATTCAGTACTTC.

The chain recombines TRBV4-1 with TRBJ2-5, with D uncertain. The CDR3 has 16 amino acids. Germline V gives CDR1 MGHRA, CDR2 YSYEKL. The V and J ends lost 0 bases and 1 base respectively, with 12 bases between them. The CDR3 coding sequence is TGCGCCAGCAGCCAAGATGCGACGCCGCCCCAAGAGACCCAGTACTTC. This gives the protein CASSQDATPPQETQYF.

The rearrangement uses TRBV7-9 and TRBJ2-7, with a weak D call TRBD1 (6 bases). The CDR3 has 17 amino acids. Germline CDR1 reads SEHNR; CDR2 reads FQNEAQ (reference sequence). Trimming stripped 5 bases from V and 2 bases from J, with 22 bases between. The CDR3 sequence is CASSTRLHIGGPYEQYF. In nucleotides, the CDR3 is TGTGCCAGCAGCACCCGGTTGCATATAGGGGGACCCTACGAGCAGTACTTC.

This clone came up a few times. The CDR3 sequence is CASSREGNTIYF. Written as DNA, the CDR3 is TGTGCCAGCAGCCGAGAGGGAAACACCATATATTTT. This chain links TRBV11-2 with TRBJ1-3; unclear D gene. The CDR3 covers 12 residues. The V end was cut by 5 bases, the J end by 4 bases, with 6 bases between. Germline V gene data show CDR1 as SGHAT and CDR2 as FQNNGV.

V is TRBV7-2 and J is TRBJ1-2; 8 nucleotides line up with TRBD1. CDR3 length equals 14 residues. The V gene end was trimmed by 4 bases and the J gene end by 7 bases; junction bases not matched to a gene: 8. The germline V gene encodes CDR1 SGHTA and CDR2 FQGNSA. The CDR3 sequence: CASSSADRAGGYTF. The CDR3 DNA reads as TGTGCCAGCAGCTCCGCGGACAGGGCGGGTGGCTACACCTTC.

This clone came up a few times. The chain carries TRBV7-9 and TRBJ2-7; tentatively, D is TRBD2 (7 bases). Looked up from germline, CDR1 is SEHNR and CDR2 is FQNEAQ (reference sequence). V was shortened by 5 bases and J by 2 bases, with 16 bases between the two germline ends. This CDR3 has 15 residues. The DNA for the CDR3 is TGTGCCAGCAGCCCCCCTGGGGGGGCTCCCTACGAGCAGTACTTC. This encodes CASSPPGGAPYEQYF. The variable domain in full, with the rest retrieved from reference TRBV7-9 and TRBJ2-7, is DTGVSQNPRHKITKRGQNVTFRCDPISEHNRLYWYRQTLGQGPEFLTYFQNEAQLEKSRLLSDRFSAERPKGSFSTLEIQRTEQGDSAMYLCASSPPGGAPYEQYFGPGTRLTVT.

The V and J genes are TRBV4-1 and TRBJ2-7; a possible D gene is TRBD1 (5 bases). Deletions cut 1 base from V and 0 bases from J, with 10 bases between. The CDR3 is 15 residues long. CDR1 is MGHRA and CDR2 is YSYEKL in the germline V gene. In nucleotides, the CDR3 is TGCGCCAGCAGCCAAGTGGCAGACAGCTCCTACGAGCAGTACTTC. This gives the protein CASSQVADSSYEQYF.

This chain joins TRBV12-5 and TRBJ1-1, with D perhaps matching TRBD1 (5 bases). The V end was cut by 5 bases, the J end by 2 bases, with 9 bases between. There are 13 residues in the CDR3. The germline V gene encodes CDR1 LGHNT and CDR2 FRNRAP. CDR3 sequence reads: CASGPDSNTEAFF. The CDR3 nucleotides read TGTGCTAGTGGTCCCGACAGCAACACTGAAGCTTTCTTT.

V gene TRBV7-2 combines with J gene TRBJ2-3; TRBD2 aligns across 10 bases. The CDR3 contains 18 residues. V trimming: 5 bases; J trimming: 0 bases; junction bases outside the gene matches: 11. The germline V gene has CDR1 SGHTA and CDR2 FQGNSA. The CDR3 loop reads CASSPRGAGGASTDTQYF. DNA for the CDR3: TGTGCCAGCAGCCCCCGGGGAGCGGGGGGGGCTAGCACAGATACGCAGTATTTT.

The chain combines TRBV6-6 with TRBJ1-1, with 10 bases that match TRBD1. This CDR3 is 13 amino acids long. V lost 6 bases, J lost 7 bases, and 5 bases stayed unmatched. Germline V CDR1 and CDR2: MNHNY, SVGAGI (reference sequence). CDR3 region: CASRPGQGGEAFF. Here the CDR3 DNA reads TGTGCCAGCAGACCAGGACAGGGGGGTGAAGCTTTCTTT.

The genes are TRBV12-3 or TRBV12-4 and TRBJ1-3, with D possibly matching TRBD1 (6 bases). The CDR3 consists of 13 residues. The V and J ends lost 6 bases and 4 bases respectively, with 10 bases between them. CDR3 amino acids: CASRPTGGNTIYF. The CDR3 coding sequence is TGTGCCAGCAGGCCGACAGGAGGAAACACCATATATTTT.

The J gene is TRBJ2-3, the V gene TRBV6-5; TRBD2 aligns across 7 bases. The trim removed 0 bases at V and 1 base at J, leaving 4 bases unmatched. CDR1 MNHEY and CDR2 SVGAGI come from the germline V gene. The CDR3 covers 16 residues. The CDR3 here is CASSYSLAGGTDTQYF. DNA of the CDR3: TGTGCCAGCAGTTACTCGCTCGCGGGAGGCACAGATACGCAGTATTTT.

This clone has a handful of counts. The chain has TRBV19 and TRBJ1-2; D possibly corresponds to TRBD1 (6 bases). Germline lookup yields CDR1 LNHDA and CDR2 SQIVND (reference sequence). The CDR3 runs to 14 residues. Trimming stripped 4 bases from V and 4 bases from J, with 13 bases between. Here the CDR3 DNA reads TGTGCCAGTAGTAAACAGGGCTCCTTCTATGGCTACACCTTC. Protein product: CASSKQGSFYGYTF.

The CDR3 region is CASTSTGFQETQYF. The CDR3 DNA reads TGTGCCAGCACATCGACAGGGTTCCAAGAGACCCAGTACTTC. This chain joins TRBV28 and TRBJ2-5, with 7 nucleotides matching TRBD1. CDR1 and CDR2 (germline): MDHEN, SYDVKM. The CDR3 runs 14 residues. Germline trimming cut 7 bases from V and 1 base from J; bases unmatched to any gene: 6.

The genes are TRBV7-2 and TRBJ1-2; D gene ambiguous. Trimming left V 2 bases short and J 5 bases short, with 9 bases between. The CDR3 has 13 residues. The germline gives CDR1 SGHTA, CDR2 FQGNSA. The CDR3 is CASSLKQRYGYTF. The CDR3 DNA reads TGTGCCAGCAGCTTAAAACAGAGGTATGGCTACACCTTC. Filled out from reference TRBV7-2 and TRBJ1-2, the complete variable domain reads GAGVSQSPSNKVTEKGKDVELRCDPISGHTALYWYRQSLGQGLEFLIYFQGNSAPDKSGLPSDRFSAERTGGSVSTLTIQRTQQEDSAVYLCASSLKQRYGYTFGSGTRLTVV.

A few counts support this clone. V is TRBV30 and J is TRBJ1-2; D gene ambiguous. Trimming left V 0 bases short and J 0 bases short, with 8 bases between. CDR1 is GTSNPN, CDR2 SVGIG, per germline (reference sequence). The CDR3 is 14 amino acids. DNA for the CDR3: TGTGCCTGGAGTGTGCAGCCTACTAACTATGGCTACACCTTC. Its translation is CAWSVQPTNYGYTF.

A few counts support this clone. The chain couples TRBV28 to TRBJ1-5; D gene uncertain. This CDR3 has 12 residues. The germline V gene encodes CDR1 MDHEN and CDR2 SYDVKM. V was cut by 7 bases and J by 5 bases, with 9 bases left in between. The CDR3 reads CASKGVDQPQHF. CDR3 DNA: TGTGCCAGCAAGGGCGTAGATCAGCCCCAGCATTTT.

The chain is built from TRBV11-2 and TRBJ2-1, with D maybe TRBD1 (5 bases). Per the germline V gene, CDR1 is SGHAT and CDR2 is FQNNGV. CDR3 size: 16 residues. Trimming pared 1 base from V and 0 bases from J, leaving 10 bases between. The CDR3 loop reads CASSLGAGRSYNEQFF. CDR3 DNA sequence: TGTGCCAGCAGCTTAGGGGCAGGGCGCTCCTACAATGAGCAGTTCTTC.

The gene calls are TRBV28 and TRBJ1-1, with a possible D match to TRBD1 (5 bases). The CDR3 covers 14 residues. The germline V gene encodes CDR1 MDHEN and CDR2 SYDVKM. V lost 4 bases to trimming and J lost 1 base, with 10 bases between them. CDR3 protein: CASSSGGANTEAFF. The CDR3 DNA follows: TGTGCCAGCAGTTCGGGGGGAGCGAACACTGAAGCTTTCTTT.

This chain links TRBV28 with TRBJ1-1; D uncertain. Germline V gene data show CDR1 as MDHEN and CDR2 as SYDVKM. V lost 2 bases, J lost 2 bases, and 3 bases lay in between. The CDR3 is 12 amino acids. CDR3: CASSLTNTEAFF. The CDR3 bases are TGTGCCAGCAGTTTAACTAACACTGAAGCTTTCTTT.

The V and J genes are TRBV29-1 and TRBJ2-3; TRBD1 is a possible D gene (5 bases). The CDR3 covers 12 residues. The germline V and J ends were trimmed by 6 bases and 2 bases, with 9 bases remaining between them. Germline V lookup: CDR1 SQVTM, CDR2 ANQGSEA. The CDR3 here is CSVSTATDTQYF. CDR3 coding DNA: TGCAGCGTATCGACAGCCACAGATACGCAGTATTTT.

J is TRBJ1-6 and V is TRBV18; 9 bases are a match to TRBD1. This CDR3 is 17 amino acids long. V lost 3 bases, J lost 5 bases, and 8 bases stayed unmatched. Germline CDR1 KGHSH, CDR2 LQKENI. CDR3 protein: CASSPTGGRRNNSPLHF. The CDR3 DNA sequence: TGTGCCAGCTCACCCACAGGGGGCCGGCGTAATAATTCACCCCTCCACTTT.

The V gene is TRBV29-1, the J gene TRBJ1-1; D is perhaps TRBD1 (5 bases). Trimming took 4 bases from V and 1 from J, leaving 10 bases between them. The CDR3 contains 13 residues. CDR1 SQVTM and CDR2 ANQGSEA come from the germline V gene. The CDR3 bases are TGCAGCGTTGGTGGGACTAGGAACACTGAAGCTTTCTTT. This encodes CSVGGTRNTEAFF.

The chain recombines TRBV9 with TRBJ1-4; D uncertain. V was cut by 1 base and J by 1 base, with 8 bases left in between. CDR1 and CDR2 from the germline V gene are SGDLS and YYNGEE. CDR3 length: 15 amino acids. The CDR3: CASSVSAGTNEKLFF. The CDR3 bases are TGTGCCAGCAGCGTATCAGCCGGAACTAATGAAAAACTGTTTTTT.

This clone has a single count. V usage is TRBV19 and J usage is TRBJ1-6; 10 bases map to TRBD1. Per the germline V gene, CDR1 is LNHDA and CDR2 is SQIVND (reference sequence). This CDR3 has 13 amino acids. The ends lost 9 bases at V and 7 bases at J; junction bases unmatched: 3. The CDR3, as DNA: TGTGCCAGCCAGGGACAGGGGAATTCACCCCTCCACTTT. It specifies CASQGQGNSPLHF.

V and J are TRBV19 and TRBJ2-3; D gene uncertain. This CDR3 is 14 amino acids long. V dropped 5 bases and J dropped 4 bases, with 13 bases sitting between them. CDR1 is LNHDA, CDR2 SQIVND, per germline (reference sequence). CDR3 DNA sequence: TGTGCCAGTAGTCCCCTAGAATCCCCAGATACGCAGTATTTT. This sequence encodes CASSPLESPDTQYF.

The rearrangement uses TRBV28 and TRBJ1-2; D is uncertain. The CDR3 has 12 amino acids. Trimming removed 7 bases from V and 8 bases from J, with 14 bases in between. Looked up from germline, CDR1 is MDHEN and CDR2 is SYDVKM. CDR3 DNA: TGTGCCAGCACCTCATCGGGCCCGGGCTACACCTTC. This sequence encodes CASTSSGPGYTF.